Listed here is a single TCR beta chain. Germline assignment: CDR1 MRHNA and CDR2 SNTAGT. With V trimmed by 3 bases and J by 8 bases, 7 bases remained unmatched. CDR3 size: 14 residues. The data originate from a study of blood T cell repertoires in COVID-19. Across the study: Acute and convalescent COVID-19 samples came from the United States, Italy and Spain. Sample material is recorded as cDNA or gDNA derived from T cells, B-cell-depleted T cells, or PBMCs.

Profiled with immunoSEQ multiplex PCR; TCRdb holds only in-frame clones, not every one. Counted here are roughly 260,000 clones, 88% occurring once; the ten biggest clones make up about 4%. The genes are TRBV6-4 and TRBJ1-1, with TRBD1 matching 9 bases. The clonotype originates from a man aged 60 to 75 who had recovered from COVID-19. Source material: peripheral blood. CDR3 sequence (DNA): TGTGCCAGCAGTGAGGACAGGGGATGTTGGGAAGCTTTCTTT. The encoded protein is CASSEDRGCWEAFF.